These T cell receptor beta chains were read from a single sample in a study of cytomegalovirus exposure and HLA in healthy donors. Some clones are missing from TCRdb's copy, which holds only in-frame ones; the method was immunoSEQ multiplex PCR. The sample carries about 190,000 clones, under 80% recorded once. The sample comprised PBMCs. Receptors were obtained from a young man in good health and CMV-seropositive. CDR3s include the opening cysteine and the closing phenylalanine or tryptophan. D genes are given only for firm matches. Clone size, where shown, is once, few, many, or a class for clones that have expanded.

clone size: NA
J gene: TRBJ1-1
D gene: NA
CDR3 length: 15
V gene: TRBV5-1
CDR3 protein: CASETGTFRGGEAFF
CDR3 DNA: TGCGCCAGTGAAACCGGGACCTTTCGAGGGGGTGAAGCTTTCTTT

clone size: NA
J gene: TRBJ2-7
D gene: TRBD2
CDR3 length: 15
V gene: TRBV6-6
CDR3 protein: CASTERLAGGYEQYF
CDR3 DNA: TGTGCCAGCACCGAACGCCTAGCGGGAGGATACGAGCAGTACTTC

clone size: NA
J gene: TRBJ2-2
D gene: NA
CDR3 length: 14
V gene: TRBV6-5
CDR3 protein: CASSSGLNTGELFF
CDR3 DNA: TGTGCCAGCAGCTCAGGGCTAAACACCGGGGAGCTGTTTTTT

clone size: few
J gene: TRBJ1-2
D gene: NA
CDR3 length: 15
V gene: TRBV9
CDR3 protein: CASSVGGNRAYGYTF
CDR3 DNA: TGTGCCAGCAGCGTAGGTGGAAACAGGGCCTATGGCTACACCTTC

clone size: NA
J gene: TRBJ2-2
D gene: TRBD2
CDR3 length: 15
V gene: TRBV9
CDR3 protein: CASSGLAGNTGELFF
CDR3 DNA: TGTGCCAGCAGCGGACTAGCGGGGAACACCGGGGAGCTGTTTTTT

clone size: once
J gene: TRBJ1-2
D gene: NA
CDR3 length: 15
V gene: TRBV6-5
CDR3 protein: CASTRTYDRGYGYTF
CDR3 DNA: TGTGCCAGCACCCGCACCTATGACCGCGGCTATGGCTACACCTTC

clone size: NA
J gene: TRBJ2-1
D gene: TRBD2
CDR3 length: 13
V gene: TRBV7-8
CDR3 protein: CASSSGRLNEQFF
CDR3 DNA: TGTGCCAGCAGCTCCGGGAGGCTCAATGAGCAGTTCTTC

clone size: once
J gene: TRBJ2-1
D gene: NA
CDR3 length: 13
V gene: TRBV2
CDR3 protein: CGALAHQDNEQFF
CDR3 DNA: TGTGGCGCTCTAGCGCACCAGGACAATGAGCAGTTCTTC

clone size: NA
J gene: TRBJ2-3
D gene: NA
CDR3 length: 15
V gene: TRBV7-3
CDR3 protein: CASSQIGQITDTQYF
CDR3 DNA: TGTGCCAGCAGCCAGATTGGCCAGATTACCGATACGCAGTATTTT

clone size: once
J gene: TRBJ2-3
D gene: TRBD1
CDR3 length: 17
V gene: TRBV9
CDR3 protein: CASSSSVGQRRTDTQYF
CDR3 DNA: TGTGCCAGCAGCTCTTCGGTGGGACAGCGACGCACAGATACGCAGTATTTT

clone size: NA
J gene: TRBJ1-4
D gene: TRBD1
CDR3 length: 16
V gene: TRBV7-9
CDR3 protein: CASSFSQGATNEKLFF
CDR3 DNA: TGTGCCAGCAGCTTTTCCCAGGGGGCAACTAATGAAAAACTGTTTTTT

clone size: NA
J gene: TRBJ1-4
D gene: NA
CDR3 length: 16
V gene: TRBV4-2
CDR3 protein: CASSSKSGLINEKLFF
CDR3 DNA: TGTGCCAGCAGCTCAAAAAGCGGACTAATAAACGAAAAACTGTTTTTT

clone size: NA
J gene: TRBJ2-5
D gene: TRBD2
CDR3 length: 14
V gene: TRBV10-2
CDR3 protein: CASSESRLAGTQYF
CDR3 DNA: TGCGCCAGCAGTGAGTCTAGACTAGCGGGGACCCAGTACTTC

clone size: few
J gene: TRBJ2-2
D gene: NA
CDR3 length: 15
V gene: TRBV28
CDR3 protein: CASSPDGGKAGELFF
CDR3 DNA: TGTGCCAGCAGTCCGGACGGGGGTAAGGCCGGGGAGCTGTTTTTT

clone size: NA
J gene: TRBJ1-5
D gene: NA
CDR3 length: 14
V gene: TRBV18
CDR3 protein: CASSPGLGDQPQHF
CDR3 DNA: TGTGCCAGCTCACCAGGGCTCGGGGATCAGCCCCAGCATTTT

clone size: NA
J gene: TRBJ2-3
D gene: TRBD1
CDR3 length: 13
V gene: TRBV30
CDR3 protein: CAWSPGGADTQYF
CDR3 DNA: TGTGCCTGGAGCCCAGGGGGCGCAGATACGCAGTATTTT

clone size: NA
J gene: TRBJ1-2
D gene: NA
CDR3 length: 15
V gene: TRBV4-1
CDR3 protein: CASSSGEGRDYGYTF
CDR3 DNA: TGCGCCAGCAGCTCTGGGGAGGGGCGCGACTATGGCTACACCTTC

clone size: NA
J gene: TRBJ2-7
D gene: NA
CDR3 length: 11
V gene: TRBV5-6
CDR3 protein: CASSLQTEQYF
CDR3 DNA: TGTGCCAGCAGCTTACAGACCGAGCAGTACTTC

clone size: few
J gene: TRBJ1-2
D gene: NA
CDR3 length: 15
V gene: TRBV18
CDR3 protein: CASSFRGGVDHGYTF
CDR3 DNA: TGTGCCAGCTCTTTTCGGGGGGGCGTTGACCATGGCTACACCTTC

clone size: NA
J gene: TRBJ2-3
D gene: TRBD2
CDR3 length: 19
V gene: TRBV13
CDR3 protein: CASSAGTSGGEHNTDTQYF
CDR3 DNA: TGTGCCAGCAGCGCCGGGACTAGCGGGGGGGAGCACAACACAGATACGCAGTATTTT

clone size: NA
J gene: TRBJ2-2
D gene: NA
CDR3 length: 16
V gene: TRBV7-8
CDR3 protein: CASSLSVRGETGELFF
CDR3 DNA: TGTGCCAGCAGCTTATCTGTCAGGGGAGAAACCGGGGAGCTGTTTTTT

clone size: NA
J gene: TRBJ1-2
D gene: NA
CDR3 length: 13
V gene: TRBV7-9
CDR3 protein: CASSLSTGNGYTF
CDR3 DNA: TGTGCCAGCAGCTTATCAACAGGGAATGGCTACACCTTC

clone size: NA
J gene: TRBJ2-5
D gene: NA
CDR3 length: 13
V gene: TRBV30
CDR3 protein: CAWSEPQRETQYF
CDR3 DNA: TGTGCCTGGAGTGAGCCCCAACGGGAGACCCAGTACTTC

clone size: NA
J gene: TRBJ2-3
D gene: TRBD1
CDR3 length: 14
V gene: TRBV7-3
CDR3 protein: CASSPGQGPDTQYF
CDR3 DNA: TGTGCCAGCAGCCCGGGACAGGGACCAGATACGCAGTATTTT

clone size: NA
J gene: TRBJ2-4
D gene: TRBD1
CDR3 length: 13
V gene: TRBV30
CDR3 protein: CAWGTGTKNIQYF
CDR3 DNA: TGTGCCTGGGGGACAGGTACCAAAAACATTCAGTACTTC

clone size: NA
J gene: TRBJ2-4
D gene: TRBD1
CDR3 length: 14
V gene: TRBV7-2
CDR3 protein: CASSFRRTGDIQYF
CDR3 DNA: TGTGCCAGCAGCTTCCGGAGGACAGGGGACATTCAGTACTTC